The 4 T cell receptor beta chains below were found in one sample sequenced in a study of cytomegalovirus exposure and HLA in healthy donors. In the PCR, 60 Vbeta and 13 Jbeta primers were used. Measured with immunoSEQ multiplex PCR; TCRdb has only the in-frame clones, and not every one. Among over 150,000 clones listed, approximately 76% were seen once. The sample consisted of PBMCs. The receptor source for this set is a man aged 60 to 69 in good health and CMV-seronegative.

The chain is built from TRBV10-1 and TRBJ2-7, with 9 bases that match TRBD1. CDR3 length: 14 residues. Germline assignment: CDR1 WNHNN and CDR2 SYGVQD (reference sequence). The V gene end was trimmed by 4 bases and the J gene end by 0 bases; junction bases not matched to a gene: 1. The CDR3 bases are TGCGCCAGCAGTGCGGGACAGGGCTCCTACGAGCAGTACTTC. Its protein is CASSAGQGSYEQYF.

The sample holds one count of this clone. The rearrangement links TRBV7-2 to TRBJ2-7; 7 bases align to TRBD1. V was clipped by 3 bases and J by 5 bases; unmatched bases: 10. The CDR3 consists of 15 residues. Looked up from germline, CDR1 is SGHTA and CDR2 is FQGNSA. The CDR3 spells CASSFQLTGQDEQYF. CDR3 nucleotides: TGTGCCAGCAGCTTCCAATTGACAGGGCAGGACGAGCAGTACTTC.

The chain uses TRBV5-4 and TRBJ2-6, with D perhaps TRBD1 (6 bases). The CDR3 is 16 residues long. V was clipped by 4 bases and J by 2 bases, with 13 bases between them. CDR1 is SGHNT and CDR2 is YYREEE in the germline V gene (reference sequence). CDR3 region: CASSMNRAAGANVLTF. The DNA for the CDR3 is TGTGCCAGCAGCATGAACAGGGCTGCTGGGGCCAACGTCCTGACTTTC.

This chain uses TRBV5-1 with TRBJ2-3, with a tentative D call TRBD1 (6 bases). The CDR3 runs 15 residues. The germline V and J ends were trimmed by 1 base and 0 bases, with 9 bases remaining between them. CDR1 and CDR2 from the germline V gene are SGHRS and YFSETQ. The CDR3 nucleotides are TGCGCCAGCAGCTTGAGGGGGTTAAGCACAGATACGCAGTATTTT. Amino acids: CASSLRGLSTDTQYF.